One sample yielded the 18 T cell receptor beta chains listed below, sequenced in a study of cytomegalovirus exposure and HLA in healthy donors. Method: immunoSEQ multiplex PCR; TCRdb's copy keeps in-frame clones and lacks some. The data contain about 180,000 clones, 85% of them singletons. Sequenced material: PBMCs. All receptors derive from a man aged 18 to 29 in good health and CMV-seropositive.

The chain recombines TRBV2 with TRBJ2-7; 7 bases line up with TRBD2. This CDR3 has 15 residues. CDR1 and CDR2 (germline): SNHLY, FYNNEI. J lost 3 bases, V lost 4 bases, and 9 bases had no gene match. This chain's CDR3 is CASSGGGRGGYEQYF. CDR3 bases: TGTGCCAGCAGTGGGGGGGGTAGGGGTGGCTACGAGCAGTACTTC.

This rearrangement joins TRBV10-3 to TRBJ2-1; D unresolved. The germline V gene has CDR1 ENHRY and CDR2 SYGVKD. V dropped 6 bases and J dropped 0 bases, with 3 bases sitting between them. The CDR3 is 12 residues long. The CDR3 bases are TGTGCCATCAGGTACTCCTACAATGAGCAGTTCTTC. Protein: CAIRYSYNEQFF.

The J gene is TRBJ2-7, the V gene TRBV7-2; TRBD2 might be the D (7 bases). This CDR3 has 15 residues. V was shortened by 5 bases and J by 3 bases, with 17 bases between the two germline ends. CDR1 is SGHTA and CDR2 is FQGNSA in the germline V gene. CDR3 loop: CASSLGGRNLYEQYF. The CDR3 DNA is TGTGCCAGCAGCCTGGGGGGGCGGAACCTCTACGAGCAGTACTTC.

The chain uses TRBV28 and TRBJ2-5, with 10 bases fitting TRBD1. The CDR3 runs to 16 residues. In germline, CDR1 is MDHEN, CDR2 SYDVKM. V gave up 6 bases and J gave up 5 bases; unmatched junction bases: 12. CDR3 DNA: TGTGCCAGCAGCCCCCTCACCGACAGGGGGCTCGAGACCCAGTACTTC. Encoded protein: CASSPLTDRGLETQYF.

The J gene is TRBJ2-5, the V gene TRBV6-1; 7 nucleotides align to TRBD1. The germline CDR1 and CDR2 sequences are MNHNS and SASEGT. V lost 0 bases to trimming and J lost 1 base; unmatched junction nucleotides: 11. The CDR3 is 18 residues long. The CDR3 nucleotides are TGTGCCAGCAGTGAAGCTTCTTCGGGACAGATATTCCAAGAGACCCAGTACTTC. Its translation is CASSEASSGQIFQETQYF.

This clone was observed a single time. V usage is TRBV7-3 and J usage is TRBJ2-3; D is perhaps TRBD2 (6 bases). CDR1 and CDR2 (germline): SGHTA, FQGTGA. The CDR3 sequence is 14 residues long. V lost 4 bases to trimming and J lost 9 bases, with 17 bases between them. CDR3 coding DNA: TGTGCCAGCAGCTATTTCGACCGGGGGTCGACGCAGTATTTT. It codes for CASSYFDRGSTQYF.

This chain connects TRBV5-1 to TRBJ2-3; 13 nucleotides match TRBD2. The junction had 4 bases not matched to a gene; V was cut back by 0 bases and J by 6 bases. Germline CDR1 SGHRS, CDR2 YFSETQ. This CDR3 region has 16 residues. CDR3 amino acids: CASSLGTSGRSDTQYF. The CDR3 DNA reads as TGCGCCAGCAGCTTGGGGACTAGCGGGAGATCCGATACGCAGTATTTT.

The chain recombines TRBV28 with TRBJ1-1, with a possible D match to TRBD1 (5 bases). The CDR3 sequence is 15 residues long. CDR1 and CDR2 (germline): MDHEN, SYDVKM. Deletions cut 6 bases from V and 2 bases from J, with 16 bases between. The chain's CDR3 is CASRAQRGLNTEAFF. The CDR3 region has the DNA TGTGCCAGCAGAGCCCAGCGGGGACTAAACACTGAAGCTTTCTTT.

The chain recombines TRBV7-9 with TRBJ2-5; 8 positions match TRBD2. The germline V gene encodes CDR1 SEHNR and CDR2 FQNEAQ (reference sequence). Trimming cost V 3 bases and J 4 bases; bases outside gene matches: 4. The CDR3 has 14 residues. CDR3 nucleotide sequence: TGTGCCAGCAGCTTCCGGGGGGGTATAGAGACCCAGTACTTC. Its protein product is CASSFRGGIETQYF.

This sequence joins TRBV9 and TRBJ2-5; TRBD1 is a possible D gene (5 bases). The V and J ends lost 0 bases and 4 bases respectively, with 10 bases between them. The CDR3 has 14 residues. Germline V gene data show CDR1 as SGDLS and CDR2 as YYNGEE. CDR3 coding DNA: TGTGCCAGCAGCGTAGCTGGGCAGGGAGAGACCCAGTACTTC. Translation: CASSVAGQGETQYF.

The CDR3 loop is CASSPGTAPYSNQPQHF. The CDR3, as DNA: TGTGCCAGCAGTCCCGGGACAGCCCCCTATAGCAATCAGCCCCAGCATTTT. This rearrangement joins TRBV28 to TRBJ1-5; 7 bases agree with TRBD1. CDR1 is MDHEN and CDR2 is SYDVKM in the germline V gene. The V and J ends lost 5 bases and 0 bases, in that order; junction bases with no gene match: 10. The CDR3 has 17 residues.

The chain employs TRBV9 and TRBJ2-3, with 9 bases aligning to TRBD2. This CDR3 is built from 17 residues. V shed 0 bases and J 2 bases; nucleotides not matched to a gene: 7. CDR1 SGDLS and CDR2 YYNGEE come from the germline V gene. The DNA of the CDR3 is TGTGCCAGCAGCGTAGACGCTAGCGGGGCTCTCACAGATACGCAGTATTTT. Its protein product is CASSVDASGALTDTQYF.

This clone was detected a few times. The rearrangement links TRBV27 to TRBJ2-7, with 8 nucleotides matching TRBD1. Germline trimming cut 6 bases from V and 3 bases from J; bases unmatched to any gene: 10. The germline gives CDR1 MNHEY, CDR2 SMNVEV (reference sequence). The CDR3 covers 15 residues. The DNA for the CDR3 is TGTGCCAGCAGCCGTTTGGACAGGGAGTTCTACGAGCAGTACTTC. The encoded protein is CASSRLDREFYEQYF.

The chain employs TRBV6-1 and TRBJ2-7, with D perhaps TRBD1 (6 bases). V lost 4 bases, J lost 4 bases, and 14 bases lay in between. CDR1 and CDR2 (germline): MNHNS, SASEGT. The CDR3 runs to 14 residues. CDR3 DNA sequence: TGTGCCAGCAGTGGTCCCGGGACACTATACGAGCAGTACTTC. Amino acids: CASSGPGTLYEQYF.

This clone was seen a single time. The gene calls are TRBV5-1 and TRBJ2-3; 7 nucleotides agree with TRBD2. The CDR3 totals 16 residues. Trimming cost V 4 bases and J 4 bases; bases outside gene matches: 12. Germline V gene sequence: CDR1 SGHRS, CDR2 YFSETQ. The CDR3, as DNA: TGCGCCAGCAGCACCGGGGAGGGCCCAGTCTCAGATACGCAGTATTTT. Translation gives CASSTGEGPVSDTQYF. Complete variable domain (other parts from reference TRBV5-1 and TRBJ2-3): KAGVTQTPRYLIKTRGQQVTLSCSPISGHRSVSWYQQTPGQGLQFLFEYFSETQRNKGNFPGRFSGRQFSNSRSEMNVSTLELGDSALYLCASSTGEGPVSDTQYFGPGTRLTVL.

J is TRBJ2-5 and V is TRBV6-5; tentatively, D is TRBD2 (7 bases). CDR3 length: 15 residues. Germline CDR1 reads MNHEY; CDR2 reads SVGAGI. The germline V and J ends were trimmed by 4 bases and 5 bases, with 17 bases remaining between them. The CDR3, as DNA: TGTGCCAGCAGTTTACGTCGGGGGGCGAGGGAGACCCAGTACTTC. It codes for CASSLRRGARETQYF.

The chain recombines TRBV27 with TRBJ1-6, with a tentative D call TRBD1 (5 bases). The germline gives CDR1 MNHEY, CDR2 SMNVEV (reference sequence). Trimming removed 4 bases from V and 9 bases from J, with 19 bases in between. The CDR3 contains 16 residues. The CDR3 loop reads CASSSLIQVGFSPLHF. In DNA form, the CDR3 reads TGTGCCAGCAGTTCCCTCATACAGGTTGGGTTTTCACCCCTCCACTTT.

The CDR3 DNA sequence: TGTGCCAGACTAGAACTATTGAACACTGAAGCTTTCTTT. It is translated as CARLELLNTEAFF. V is TRBV6-5 and J is TRBJ1-1; D uncertain. V gave up 9 bases and J gave up 0 bases, with 11 bases separating them. The CDR3 loop spans 13 amino acids. The V gene's germline CDR1 is MNHEY and CDR2 SVGAGI.